This record covers a single T cell receptor delta chain. Its specific antigen is unknown. No much larger clonotype is one base removed from it; base qualities were not supplied. These data belong to a study of human gamma delta and Vdelta1 T cells (dated by TCRdb to between 2018 and 2020). Concerning the study at large: The study examined Delta One T cells, which are Vd1+ gamma-delta T cells, as cytotoxic effectors against acute myeloid leukemia.

The germline V gene sets CDR1 to TSWWSYY and CDR2 to QGS. Clipping removes 1 base from V and 2 bases from J, with 7 as the unmatched junction base count. The CDR3 sequence holds 17 residues, the cysteine and phenylalanine included. The only DNA kept is the CDR3, 51 bases in frame from the first base. Libraries were constructed by PCR. The listed sequencing device is Illumina MiSeq. Clones were re-identified by TCRdb from the public reads with CATT, and rows with the same DNA were merged. For this sample there are 4,000 to 5,000 delta-chain clones; roughly a quarter appear just once. The biggest ten clones account for over 55% of the sample.

Recombination linked TRDV1 to TRDJ1; 10 bases in the junction line up with TRDD3. Sequenced input: naive CD27+ Vdelta1 gamma-delta T cells from blood. The source of this sequence is a human donor in good health. The CDR3 region reads CALGEPSQLGDTDKLIF. The nucleotide sequence reads as follows: TGTGCTCTTGGGGAACCGTCCCAACTGGGGGATACCGATAAACTCATCTTT.